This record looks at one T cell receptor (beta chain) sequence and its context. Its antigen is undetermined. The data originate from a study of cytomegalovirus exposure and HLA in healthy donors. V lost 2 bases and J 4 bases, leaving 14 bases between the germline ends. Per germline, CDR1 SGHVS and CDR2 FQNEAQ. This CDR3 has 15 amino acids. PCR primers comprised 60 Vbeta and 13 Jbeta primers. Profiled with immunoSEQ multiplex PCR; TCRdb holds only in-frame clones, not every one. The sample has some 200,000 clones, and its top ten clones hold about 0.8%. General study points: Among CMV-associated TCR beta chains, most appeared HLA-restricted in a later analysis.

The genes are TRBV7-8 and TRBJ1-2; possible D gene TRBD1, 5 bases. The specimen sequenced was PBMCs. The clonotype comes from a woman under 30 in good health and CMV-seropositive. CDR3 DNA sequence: TGTGCCAGCAGCTTAAGGGCAGGGTACGGCTATGGCTACACCTTC. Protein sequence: CASSLRAGYGYGYTF. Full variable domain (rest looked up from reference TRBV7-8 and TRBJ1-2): GAGVSQSPRYKVAKRGQDVALRCDPISGHVSLFWYQQALGQGPEFLTYFQNEAQLDKSGLPSDRFFAERPEGSVSTLKIQRTQQEDSAVYLCASSLRAGYGYGYTFGSGTRLTVV.